Listed below are T cell receptor beta chains from one sample, sequenced in a study of T cells after yellow fever vaccination. TCRdb itself ran the 5' RACE reads through MiXCR, one entry per CDR3 protein. The data hold about 240,000 distinct CDR3 sequences, with 6.5% to 8.5% observed a single time. The sequenced sample was CD4+ T cells sorted from PBMCs, obtained 15 days after the yellow fever booster vaccination. Receptors were obtained from a man aged 25 to 40 who received the YFV17D yellow fever vaccine. Both conserved end residues are part of each CDR3. A row's size may be missing; if present it is once, few, many or a size class.

v_call: TRBV1
clone_size: few
cdr3_aa: CTSSRPTEAFF

v_call: TRBV6-1
clone_size: .
cdr3_aa: CASRLEGGSSGEQYF

v_call: TRBV7-8
clone_size: few
cdr3_aa: CASSPSEGHLMGYNEQFF

v_call: TRBV5-4
clone_size: .
cdr3_aa: CASSLGGSSNNEQFF

v_call: TRBV6-1
clone_size: many
cdr3_aa: CASTATGTHEKLFF

v_call: TRBV7-3
clone_size: .
cdr3_aa: CASSLRSGREDEQFF

v_call: TRBV20-1
clone_size: few
cdr3_aa: CSARRGGDTDTQYF

v_call: TRBV6-5
clone_size: .
cdr3_aa: CASTVQNIQYF

v_call: TRBV20-1
clone_size: few
cdr3_aa: CSAREGANYGYTF

v_call: TRBV27
clone_size: .
cdr3_aa: CASRRRGASNQPQHF

v_call: TRBV20-1
clone_size: many
cdr3_aa: CSAILPGGTDTQYF

v_call: TRBV3-1
clone_size: many
cdr3_aa: CASSQGTGDLGELFF

v_call: TRBV20-1
clone_size: few
cdr3_aa: CSATTNTGELFF

v_call: TRBV29-1
clone_size: .
cdr3_aa: CSGRRTEAFF

v_call: TRBV6-5
clone_size: many
cdr3_aa: CASYGGETQYF

v_call: TRBV7-8
clone_size: few
cdr3_aa: CASSFQGSMDTGELFF

v_call: TRBV5-6
clone_size: many
cdr3_aa: CASSLRNGETQYF

v_call: TRBV5-1
clone_size: .
cdr3_aa: CASSLASSAGALYEQYF

v_call: TRBV19
clone_size: many
cdr3_aa: CASSKEVGLTYEQYF

v_call: TRBV29-1
clone_size: few
cdr3_aa: CSVVGSGTRTDTQYF

v_call: TRBV20-1
clone_size: .
cdr3_aa: CSASPAGVGNEQFF

v_call: TRBV6-2/TRBV6-3
clone_size: .
cdr3_aa: CASEEGQLFNQPQHF

v_call: TRBV29-1
clone_size: many
cdr3_aa: CSVRGQSSYEQYF

v_call: TRBV29-1
clone_size: .
cdr3_aa: CSVRMPGELFF

v_call: TRBV20-1
clone_size: .
cdr3_aa: CSAVAGLDTQYF

v_call: TRBV20-1
clone_size: few
cdr3_aa: CSARVRPGRDGYTF

v_call: TRBV18
clone_size: few
cdr3_aa: CASSPQQGNGYTF

v_call: TRBV5-6
clone_size: few
cdr3_aa: CASSPGRRLMMEQFF

v_call: TRBV28
clone_size: .
cdr3_aa: CASSIPGTSTNNEQFF

v_call: TRBV5-6
clone_size: .
cdr3_aa: CASSSLTLLGGEKLFF

v_call: TRBV29-1
clone_size: many
cdr3_aa: CSVESLAGDEQYF

v_call: TRBV20-1
clone_size: many
cdr3_aa: CSARDPSGSTYNEQFF